This T cell receptor beta chain emerged from a study of a mutant IDH1 vaccine in newly diagnosed glioma. Study-wide background: Vaccination started 4-6 weeks after radiotherapy alone, or with temozolomide cycles. Treated patients comprised 62.5% males and approximately 38% females, mean age around 40 years.

Study results and caveats: Induction of immune responses by the vaccine occurred in 85% to 95% of patients.

Only in-frame clones appear in the TCRdb table, and some are missing; sequencing was by immunoSEQ multiplex PCR. The sample has some 55,000 clones; around 89% are singletons. With regard to this clone: Its specificity is not known. Other DNA variants within this sample encode the same CDR3.

The time point was: week 5, during vaccination. Every single dose of the vaccine, 300 ug of mutant IDH1 20-mer peptide, came with topical imiquimod. New WHO grade 3 or 4 IDH1-mutant, ATRX-lost astrocytomas were present in all donors. Unmatched junction bases numbered 5, after V lost 2 bases and J lost 4 bases. Per germline, CDR1 SGHRS and CDR2 YFSETQ. The CDR3 runs 14 residues. The chain recombines TRBV5-1 with TRBJ2-5; TRBD1 aligns across 7 bases. The sequencing here drew on PBMCs, taken from a glioma patient whose treatment included an IDH1 peptide vaccine. The clonotype was recovered from a middle-aged woman with glioma. For the CDR3, the DNA is TGCGCCAGCAGCTTATTAGGGGGCCCAGAGACCCAGTACTTC. Residues: CASSLLGGPETQYF.